The next 20 T cell receptor beta chains were all read from a single sample in a study of T cells in Graves' hyperthyroidism and ophthalmopathy. TCR beta CDR3 region amplification was performed from RNA transcripts. With the HTBI primer set, the TCR CDR3 went through a first round of RT-PCR. Using its own MiXCR run on the multiplex PCR reads, TCRdb lists one record per CDR3 protein. The sample contains approximately 380,000 distinct CDR3 sequences, 11% to 15% of which appear only once. The specimen sequenced was blood. The receptors stem from a man in his forties or fifties with Graves' ophthalmopathy.

This clonotype was observed at least ten times. The chain carries TRBV7-9 and TRBJ2-3; 11 bases fit TRBD2. Germline V gives CDR1 SEHNR, CDR2 FQNEAQ (reference sequence). V lost 3 bases to trimming and J lost 5 bases; unmatched junction nucleotides: 16. The CDR3 has 19 amino acids. The CDR3 DNA reads TGTGCCAGCAGCTTCCCGCCTAGCGGGAGGTCGGGCACTGGAGATACGCAGTATTTT. Translating it yields CASSFPPSGRSGTGDTQYF.

In the case of this clonotype: Possible read error: a much larger clone is one base away. The V gene is TRBV28, the J gene TRBJ2-2; TRBD2 matches at 7 bases. Germline lookup yields CDR1 MDHEN and CDR2 SYDVKM. The CDR3 runs to 14 residues. CDR3 nucleotide sequence: TGTGCCAGCATTAGGACTAGTCAGGCCGGGGAGCCGTTTTTT. It specifies CASIRTSQAGEPFF.

This clonotype was counted ten times or more. This chain uses TRBV10-3 with TRBJ1-6; D uncertain. CDR1 and CDR2 (germline): ENHRY, SYGVKD. The ends were cut back, 1 base at V and 16 bases at J, with 14 bases in the middle. The CDR3 runs 13 residues. Here the CDR3 reads CAISEYQVRNLHF. The CDR3 DNA sequence: TGTGCCATCAGTGAGTACCAGGTGCGGAATCTCCACTTT.

This clonotype has just a few counts. The chain couples TRBV29-1 to TRBJ1-2; 11 bases are shared with TRBD1. CDR1 and CDR2 (germline): SQVTM, ANQGSEA. V shed 7 bases and J 2 bases; nucleotides not matched to a gene: 9. This CDR3 contains 15 residues. CDR3 sequence reads: CSDSLGTGGNYGYTF. CDR3 coding DNA: TGCAGCGACTCGCTAGGGACAGGGGGGAACTATGGCTACACCTTC. Based on the CDR3 plus reference TRBV29-1 and TRBJ1-2, the full variable domain is SAVISQKPSRDICQRGTSLTIQCQVDSQVTMMFWYRQQPGQSLTLIATANQGSEATYESGFVIDKFPISRPNLTFSTLTVSNMSPEDSSIYLCSDSLGTGGNYGYTFGSGTRLTVV.

Regarding this clonotype: This may arise from a read error, as a much more abundant clone is one base away. The chain is built from TRBV9 and TRBJ2-1, with 8 bases identical to TRBD2. The ends lost 3 bases at V and 7 bases at J; junction bases unmatched: 6. CDR3 size: 14 residues. Germline CDR1 and CDR2: SGDLS and YYNGEE. CDR3 DNA sequence: TGTGCCAGCAGCGCGAGCGGGAGTTGTAATGAGCAGTTCTTC. Amino acids: CASSASGSCNEQFF.

This clonotype was counted ten times or more. V and J are TRBV2 and TRBJ2-7; no definite D call. Germline CDR1 is SNHLY and CDR2 is FYNNEI. The CDR3 is 13 amino acids. V dropped 1 base and J dropped 4 bases, with 8 bases sitting between them. The CDR3 nucleotides read TGTGCCAGCAGTGAAGTTGATGGATACGAGCAGTACTTC. Encoded protein: CASSEVDGYEQYF.

This clonotype showed up many times. The chain links TRBV20-1 to TRBJ1-1; D possibly corresponds to TRBD1 (5 bases). Germline values: CDR1 DFQATT, CDR2 SNEGSKA (reference sequence). The CDR3 sequence is 13 residues long. DNA of the CDR3: TGCAGGGGTGCGAGGGACCTGAACACTGAAGCTTTCTTT. Protein product: CRGARDLNTEAFF.

This clonotype was detected ten times or more. The chain joins TRBV29-1 to TRBJ1-5, with D tentatively TRBD1 (5 bases). V was pared by 4 bases and J by 9 bases, with 13 bases between. This CDR3 contains 12 residues. The germline CDR1 and CDR2 sequences are SQVTM and ANQGSEA. CDR3 bases: TGCAGCGTTGTAGGGGAAGGCGCGCCCCAGCATTTT. Residues: CSVVGEGAPQHF.

The chain employs TRBV2 and TRBJ2-7, with TRBD2 as a possible D gene (6 bases). CDR3 length: 13 residues. V lost 7 bases and J 6 bases, leaving 16 bases between the germline ends. In germline, CDR1 is SNHLY, CDR2 FYNNEI. In DNA, the CDR3 is TGTGCCAGCACAGGGAGGCTTCCTACCGAGCAGTACTTC. Amino acid sequence: CASTGRLPTEQYF.

This clonotype was observed many times. This chain uses TRBV2 with TRBJ1-1, with 7 bases identical to TRBD1. The CDR3 length is 14 residues. CDR1 SNHLY and CDR2 FYNNEI come from the germline V gene. Trimming took 6 bases from V and 7 from J; bases not matched to a gene: 11. This chain's CDR3 is CASRLDSQGNEAFF. In DNA form, the CDR3 reads TGTGCCAGCAGGTTGGACTCACAGGGGAATGAAGCTTTCTTT.

This clonotype has a count of ten or more. The chain recombines TRBV27 with TRBJ2-1; D not certain. CDR1 is MNHEY, CDR2 SMNVEV, per germline (reference sequence). With 4 bases removed from V and 2 bases from J, the gap between germline ends came to 18 bases. The CDR3 extends over 17 amino acids. In DNA form, the CDR3 reads TGTGCCAGCAGTTCAGGACCCACGACGAGGCCCTACAATGAGCAGTTCTTC. It yields the protein CASSSGPTTRPYNEQFF.

This chain joins TRBV6-1 and TRBJ2-7; D might be TRBD2 (7 bases). The CDR3 spans 14 residues. Germline-derived CDR1 and CDR2 are MNHNS and SASEGT. V lost 8 bases, J lost 0 bases, and 14 bases lay in between. This CDR3 is CASGRGGSSYEQYF. Written as DNA, the CDR3 is TGTGCCAGCGGTAGGGGGGGCAGCTCCTACGAGCAGTACTTC.

This clonotype was observed at least ten times. This chain joins TRBV20-1 and TRBJ2-7; 9 bases map to TRBD1. The V segment lost 1 base and the J segment 3 bases; nucleotides outside the gene matches: 4. The CDR3 covers 14 residues. Germline V CDR1 and CDR2: DFQATT, SNEGSKA (reference sequence). CDR3 residues: CSARAGDRVYEQYF. The CDR3 nucleotides are TGCAGTGCTAGAGCCGGGGACAGGGTCTACGAGCAGTACTTC.

Note on this clonotype: With a much larger clone just one base away, this may be a read error. The V gene is TRBV2, the J gene TRBJ1-2; D unresolved. The CDR3 contains 11 residues. Trimming took 8 bases from V and 4 from J, leaving 8 bases between them. Per the germline V gene, CDR1 is SNHLY and CDR2 is FYNNEI. DNA for the CDR3: TGTGCCAGCCACCGGAGCTATGGCTACACCTTC. Its protein is CASHRSYGYTF.

At least ten counts were recorded for this clonotype. The chain uses TRBV5-4 and TRBJ2-3; 9 bases map to TRBD2. CDR3 length equals 18 residues. Trimming took 4 bases from V and 2 from J; bases not matched to a gene: 14. Germline V gene sequence: CDR1 SGHNT, CDR2 YYREEE (reference sequence). The CDR3 DNA follows: TGTGCCAGCAGCACCGCCCGACTAGCGGCGCTGCCCACAGATACGCAGTATTTT. Its translation: CASSTARLAALPTDTQYF.

This rearrangement joins TRBV20-1 to TRBJ1-2, with a tentative D call TRBD1 (5 bases). Germline CDR1 reads DFQATT; CDR2 reads SNEGSKA (reference sequence). CDR3 length: 11 amino acids. Trimming took 6 bases from V and 5 from J, leaving 10 bases between them. The CDR3 loop is CSAHQGYGYTF. In DNA form, the CDR3 reads TGCAGTGCCCACCAGGGTTATGGCTACACCTTC.

The chain carries TRBV6-1 and TRBJ2-7; TRBD1 aligns across 9 bases. CDR3 size: 14 residues. Germline CDR1 MNHNS, CDR2 SASEGT. With 8 bases clipped from V and 0 bases from J, the junction kept 5 bases outside the gene matches. The CDR3 coding sequence is TGTGCCAGCCTCGGGACAGGGAACTCCTACGAGCAGTACTTC. Protein sequence: CASLGTGNSYEQYF.

This clonotype came up many times. This chain links TRBV28 with TRBJ1-1, with 8 bases fitting TRBD1. After removal of 5 bases from V and 5 bases from J, the junction contained 10 bases not matched to a gene. There are 15 residues in the CDR3. Germline V lookup: CDR1 MDHEN, CDR2 SYDVKM. CDR3 sequence (DNA): TGTGCCAGCAGTAAACCCACAGGGGGGGGTACTGAAGCTTTCTTT. Translated, it gives CASSKPTGGGTEAFF.

This clonotype occurred many times. CDR3 DNA sequence: TGTGCCAGCAGTTACCCAAACAGGGACGAGCAGTACTTC. Residues: CASSYPNRDEQYF. The V and J genes are TRBV6-5 and TRBJ2-7; D possibly corresponds to TRBD1 (6 bases). CDR1 and CDR2 from the germline V gene are MNHEY and SVGAGI. This CDR3 has 13 residues. Deletions cut 2 bases from V and 5 bases from J, with 10 bases between.

The genes are TRBV5-6 and TRBJ2-7; unclear D gene. Germline V gene lookup returns CDR1 SGHDT and CDR2 YYEEEE. The CDR3 loop spans 16 amino acids. Trimming cost V 0 bases and J 0 bases, with 13 bases left between them. CDR3 in DNA: TGTGCCAGCAGCTTGGCCACAGAACCAATCTCCTACGAGCAGTACTTC. It codes for CASSLATEPISYEQYF.